Listed here is a single T cell receptor beta chain. It has no known antigen specificity. Per-base quality was not reported, and no clone a single base away is much larger than it. The immunoSEQ Assay, a bias-controlled multiplex PCR, was used to amplify TCRbeta CDR3 regions from genomic DNA. The paper's processing steps were these. Within the assay, amplification of reference gene primers was used to estimate how many nucleated cells each sample contained. To quantify the absolute abundance of each unique TCRbeta CDR3 rearrangement, sequence reads were collapsed and filtered. For each sample, productive Simpson clonality was calculated as the square root of Simpson's diversity index over productive rearrangements. The source is immuneACCESS, and TCRdb retained only in-frame sequences with V and J called. Part of the clones is not carried over; for the studies checked, unresolved V genes explain less than half of this, and the remainder is unexplained. V, J and clone size are taken as reported in that table, and D and trimming were inferred from the DNA itself. For this sample there are about 130,000 clones; roughly nine tenths appear just once. The ten largest account for around 3.8% of the sample.

This entry comes from a study of blood T cell repertoires in COVID-19 (TCRdb year 2020). With respect to the entire study: The collaborator samples originated in the United States, Italy and Spain and spanned the acute and convalescent phases of COVID-19. The material from the prospective study consisted of cDNA or gDNA derived from T cells, B-cell-depleted T cells, or PBMCs. Deeply sampled blood TCRbeta repertoires from subjects exposed to, actively infected with, or recovered from COVID-19 were included in the dataset. The repertoires were released in a freely available public database meant as a resource for research on the immune response to SARS-CoV-2. Samples were obtained from the ongoing ImmuneRACE study (first 160 participants) and from over 1,000 subjects provided by 6 global collaborators. Sample metadata almost always included a de-identified subject ID, COVID-19 status, age in years and sex. HLA class I and class II types, where available, came from metadata supplied by the sample provider rather than from assay-based typing.

The research as a whole found: How much clinical and demographic metadata was included differed by source and by participant, and the metadata was provided uncurated.

The CDR3 starts with the cysteine, ends with the phenylalanine, and has 14 residues. The DNA shown is the 42-base CDR3, in frame from base 1. The germline V gene gives CDR1 as KGHDR and CDR2 as SFDVKD. Germline trimming: 6 bases from V, 3 bases from J; junction bases outside gene matches: 3. Whole blood was collected in K2EDTA tubes by collaborating institutions according to the institutions' own protocols. For TCRbeta analysis, collaborators shipped samples as frozen whole blood, isolated PBMCs, or DNA extracted from either of those sample types. The specimen sequenced was peripheral blood. The origin of this receptor is a man in his fifties with active COVID-19. The receptor chain draws on TRBV24-1 and TRBJ2-1; 8 of the junction bases match TRBD2. This receptor has the CDR3 CATSPSGGYNEQFF. The nucleotide sequence is TGTGCCACCAGTCCCAGCGGGGGCTACAATGAGCAGTTCTTC.